Sequencing of this T cell receptor (beta chain) was carried out in a study of cytomegalovirus exposure and HLA in healthy donors. Overall study results and limits: Later analysis suggested most CMV-associated TCR beta chains were HLA-restricted.

The PCR used 60 Vbeta and 13 Jbeta primers. The authors' processing: A later analysis tallied 87 million or so unique TCR beta chains, around 12 million of them shared. Using immunoSEQ multiplex PCR, the repertoire was profiled, and TCRdb retains in-frame clones only, with some absent. The D gene and trimming were derived from the DNA, and the V and J assignments and clone size from that table. This repertoire shows around 130,000 clones, about 8.6% found once; its top ten account for around 5.8%. There are a few counts of this clone. Antigen unknown. The receptor was isolated from a woman aged 40 to 49 in good health and CMV-seropositive. Sequencing was carried out using PBMCs.

The DNA for the CDR3 is TGTGCTAGTGCACGCGGCAGTTTTATGAACACTGAAGCTTTCTTT. It is translated as CASARGSFMNTEAFF. The chain employs TRBV12-5 and TRBJ1-1; D unresolved. This CDR3 has 15 residues. V was pared by 7 bases and J by 0 bases, with 15 bases between. CDR1 is LGHNT and CDR2 is FRNRAP in the germline V gene. The whole variable domain, remainder taken from reference TRBV12-5 and TRBJ1-1, is DARVTQTPRHKVTEMGQEVTMRCQPILGHNTVFWYRQTMMQGLELLAYFRNRAPLDDSGMPKDRFSAEMPDATLATLKIQPSEPRDSAVYFCASARGSFMNTEAFFGQGTRLTVV.